The 11 T cell receptor beta chains given below trace back to one sample, sequenced in a study of blood T cell repertoires in COVID-19. Sequenced by immunoSEQ multiplex PCR; TCRdb stores in-frame clones only, minus some. The sample shows approximately 210,000 clones, more than 70% of them seen only once. The sample taken for sequencing was peripheral blood. The receptors come from a woman aged 45-59 years with acute or convalescent COVID-19.

This clone appeared a single time. V gene TRBV12-3 or TRBV12-4 combines with J gene TRBJ2-2; D is ambiguous. Trimming pared 5 bases from V and 5 bases from J, leaving 6 bases between. The CDR3 covers 12 residues. CDR3 DNA: TGTGCCAGCAGTACCCGGACCGGGGAGCTGTTTTTT. Translation: CASSTRTGELFF.

This chain connects TRBV6-2 or TRBV6-3 to TRBJ2-1; 8 bases match TRBD2. Germline loops: CDR1 MNHEY, CDR2 SVGEGT. Trimming cost V 6 bases and J 4 bases; bases outside gene matches: 17. This CDR3 region has 18 residues. DNA for the CDR3: TGTGCCAGCAGCCGACGGGGGGTACTAGCGGAATCATACAATGAGCAGTTCTTC. Amino acid sequence: CASSRRGVLAESYNEQFF.

The chain carries TRBV14 and TRBJ2-7, with 7 bases matching TRBD1. CDR1 is SGHDN, CDR2 FVKESK, per germline. Losses at the gene ends were 4 bases for V and 0 bases for J; bases not matched to a gene: 6. The CDR3 extends over 15 amino acids. DNA of the CDR3: TGTGCCAGCAGCCTCGGGACAGACTACTCCTACGAGCAGTACTTC. Amino acids: CASSLGTDYSYEQYF.

V is TRBV29-1 and J is TRBJ2-1; 8 bases match TRBD2. The V gene end was trimmed by 7 bases and the J gene end by 0 bases; junction bases not matched to a gene: 5. Germline V CDR1 and CDR2: SQVTM, ANQGSEA. The CDR3 totals 14 residues. As DNA, the CDR3 is TGCAGCGCCGATACTAGCGGCTCCTACAATGAGCAGTTCTTC. Translation: CSADTSGSYNEQFF.

The gene calls are TRBV27 and TRBJ1-6; TRBD1 agrees at 9 bases. Germline V gene data show CDR1 as MNHEY and CDR2 as SMNVEV (reference sequence). There are 14 residues in the CDR3. The junction had 7 bases not matched to a gene; V was cut back by 6 bases and J by 10 bases. The CDR3 DNA sequence: TGTGCCAGCAGGGGTGGGACAGGGACCTCACCCCTCCACTTT. Its protein is CASRGGTGTSPLHF.

J is TRBJ1-5 and V is TRBV6-6, with TRBD1 matching 12 bases. This CDR3 has 20 residues. Trimming at V came to 5 bases and at J to 4 bases, leaving 18 bases not matched to a gene. Germline-derived CDR1 and CDR2 are MNHNY and SVGAGI (reference sequence). The CDR3 loop is CASSRSGTGGPRRNNQPQHF. CDR3 sequence (DNA): TGTGCCAGCAGTCGCTCCGGGACAGGGGGCCCCAGGAGGAATAATCAGCCCCAGCATTTT.

The chain links TRBV6-6 to TRBJ2-1; TRBD1 might be the D (6 bases). Germline CDR1 and CDR2: MNHNY and SVGAGI (reference sequence). Trimming removed 6 bases from V and 6 bases from J, with 12 bases in between. There are 13 residues in the CDR3. CDR3 residues: CASSLTGPNEQFF. The CDR3 region has the DNA TGTGCCAGCAGCCTGACAGGTCCCAATGAGCAGTTCTTC.

V and J are TRBV18 and TRBJ2-7, with D tentatively TRBD2 (6 bases). The ends were cut back, 4 bases at V and 7 bases at J, with 14 bases in the middle. CDR3 length: 13 residues. The germline V gene has CDR1 KGHSH and CDR2 LQKENI. CDR3 in amino acids: CASSLSGEKEQYF. The CDR3 bases are TGTGCCAGCTCACTTTCGGGGGAAAAAGAGCAGTACTTC. Combining the CDR3 with reference TRBV18 and TRBJ2-7 gives the whole variable domain NAGVMQNPRHLVRRRGQEARLRCSPMKGHSHVYWYRQLPEEGLKFMVYLQKENIIDESGMPKERFSAEFPKEGPSILRIQQVVRGDSAAYFCASSLSGEKEQYFGPGTRLTVT.

The chain links TRBV12-3 or TRBV12-4 to TRBJ1-1; possible D gene TRBD1, 5 bases. The length of the CDR3 is 13 residues. The V gene lost 4 bases and the J gene lost 4 bases, with 10 bases spanning the gap. CDR3 residues: CASSWGDGTEAFF. CDR3 DNA: TGTGCCAGCAGTTGGGGGGATGGCACTGAAGCTTTCTTT.

V usage is TRBV24-1 and J usage is TRBJ2-7; 10 bases are shared with TRBD2. Germline V CDR1 and CDR2: KGHDR, SFDVKD. V was pared by 1 base and J by 2 bases, with 1 base of the junction left unmatched. The CDR3 consists of 15 residues. The CDR3 DNA follows: TGTGCCACCAGTGATTTAACTAGCGGGACCTACGAGCAGTACTTC. This sequence encodes CATSDLTSGTYEQYF.

The CDR3, as DNA: TGTGCCAGCAGTTTCCACCGGGACAGAGAAAAACTGTTTTTT. It specifies CASSFHRDREKLFF. The rearrangement links TRBV6-2 or TRBV6-3 to TRBJ1-4, with 7 bases identical to TRBD1. Germline lookup yields CDR1 MNHEY and CDR2 SVGEGT. The CDR3 contains 14 residues. With V trimmed by 4 bases and J by 8 bases, 7 bases remained unmatched.